Shown below are 21 T cell receptor beta chains from a single sample sequenced in a study of shared clonotypes between healthy human individuals. Terminally differentiated effector memory CD45RA+ cells were excluded by CCR7 positive selection of CD45RO-negative cells. Method: immunoSEQ multiplex PCR; TCRdb's copy keeps in-frame clones and lacks some. The sample carries some 2.1 million clones, approximately 94% recorded once. What was sequenced was naive CD8+ T cells sorted from blood. These TCRs come from a man younger than 35 in good health.

The rearrangement uses TRBV5-6 and TRBJ2-7; TRBD2 matches 14 bases. The J segment lost 6 bases and the V segment lost 1 base, leaving 9 bases of the junction unmatched. CDR1 is SGHDT and CDR2 is YYEEEE in the germline V gene. CDR3 length equals 17 residues. CDR3 in amino acids: CASSLWTSGRSPGEQYF. The DNA of the CDR3 is TGTGCCAGCAGCTTGTGGACTAGCGGGAGGTCTCCGGGCGAGCAGTACTTC.

The chain carries TRBV7-9 and TRBJ1-5, with TRBD1 as a possible D gene (6 bases). Trimming took 5 bases from V and 7 from J, leaving 18 bases between them. The CDR3 runs to 15 residues. Per the germline V gene, CDR1 is SEHNR and CDR2 is FQNEAQ (reference sequence). The CDR3 is CASSDQDSKGQPQHF. CDR3 in DNA: TGTGCCAGCAGCGACCAGGACAGCAAAGGGCAGCCCCAGCATTTT.

The chain recombines TRBV9 with TRBJ2-1; 12 nucleotides agree with TRBD2. CDR3 length: 13 amino acids. CDR1 is SGDLS, CDR2 YYNGEE, per germline. V dropped 3 bases and J dropped 13; count of bases not matched to a gene: 5. The DNA for the CDR3 is TGTGCCAGCAGCGCTAGCGGGGGGGCAGATCAGTTCTTC. Its protein product is CASSASGGADQFF.

This clone has only a few counts. Other DNA sequences from this sample encode an identical CDR3 as well. This chain joins TRBV4-1 and TRBJ2-7; TRBD2 is a possible D gene (5 bases). V lost 1 base and J 1 base, leaving 5 bases between the germline ends. This CDR3 region has 13 residues. Germline CDR1 MGHRA, CDR2 YSYEKL. CDR3 in amino acids: CASSQGLSYEQYF. Written as DNA, the CDR3 is TGCGCCAGCAGCCAAGGACTATCCTACGAGCAGTACTTC.

V usage is TRBV11-2 and J usage is TRBJ2-7; 8 nucleotides line up with TRBD1. Germline-derived CDR1 and CDR2 are SGHAT and FQNNGV. The CDR3 extends over 15 amino acids. Unmatched junction bases numbered 12, after V lost 4 bases and J lost 7 bases. Here the CDR3 reads CASSYLTGALGEQYF. In nucleotides, the CDR3 is TGTGCCAGCAGCTACCTGACAGGGGCCCTGGGGGAGCAGTACTTC.

The J gene is TRBJ2-3, the V gene TRBV28; TRBD2 matches 11 bases. The junction had 6 bases not matched to a gene; V was cut back by 4 bases and J by 3 bases. The CDR3 totals 16 residues. The germline CDR1 and CDR2 sequences are MDHEN and SYDVKM. CDR3 nucleotides: TGTGCCAGCAGTTCCCCGACTAGCGGGGAAACAGATACGCAGTATTTT. Translation: CASSSPTSGETDTQYF. The full variable domain, in which reference TRBV28 and TRBJ2-3 provide the parts outside the CDR3, is DVKVTQSSRYLVKRTGEKVFLECVQDMDHENMFWYRQDPGLGLRLIYFSYDVKMKEKGDIPEGYSVSREKKERFSLILESASTNQTSMYLCASSSPTSGETDTQYFGPGTRLTVL.

This clone was detected only once. V is TRBV13 and J is TRBJ2-7; possibly TRBD2 for D (6 bases). The CDR3 is 15 amino acids. Trimming took 5 bases from V and 1 from J, leaving 15 bases between them. Germline V gives CDR1 PRHDT, CDR2 FYEKMQ (reference sequence). The CDR3: CASSPPSGPSYEQYF. CDR3 bases: TGTGCCAGCAGCCCCCCCAGCGGGCCTTCCTACGAGCAGTACTTC.

The chain employs TRBV6-5 and TRBJ2-1; possible D gene TRBD2, 5 bases. From germline, CDR1 is MNHEY and CDR2 SVGAGI. V dropped 7 bases and J dropped 10 bases, with 20 bases sitting between them. This CDR3 spans 14 amino acids. The CDR3 is CASKVAGGIWEQFF. The DNA for the CDR3 is TGTGCCAGCAAGGTAGCAGGAGGTATTTGGGAGCAGTTCTTC.

V gene TRBV30 combines with J gene TRBJ1-2, with D perhaps matching TRBD1 (6 bases). The CDR3 loop spans 11 amino acids. CDR1 is GTSNPN, CDR2 SVGIG, per germline (reference sequence). Trimming cost V 3 bases and J 8 bases, with 10 bases left between them. The CDR3 protein is CAWSQGFGYTF. CDR3 DNA sequence: TGTGCCTGGAGCCAGGGGTTCGGCTACACCTTC.

This clone was recorded only once. The CDR3 here is CASSLAGGSTEAFF. The DNA of the CDR3 is TGCGCCAGCAGCTTGGCAGGGGGGAGCACTGAAGCTTTCTTT. V gene TRBV5-1 combines with J gene TRBJ1-1; 7 nucleotides align to TRBD1. From germline, CDR1 is SGHRS and CDR2 YFSETQ. The CDR3 consists of 14 residues. V lost 0 bases and J lost 4; bases outside the gene matches: 3.

V and J are TRBV28 and TRBJ1-3; D is perhaps TRBD1 (6 bases). The V gene's germline CDR1 is MDHEN and CDR2 SYDVKM. The CDR3 is made up of 13 amino acids. V was trimmed by 6 bases and J by 9 bases, leaving 15 bases between them. CDR3 sequence (DNA): TGTGCCAGCAGAACTACAGGGCTTGGCACCATATATTTT. Translation: CASRTTGLGTIYF.

The rearrangement uses TRBV15 and TRBJ2-7, with D maybe TRBD1 (6 bases). V was cut by 3 bases and J by 2 bases, with 11 bases left in between. CDR3 length: 14 amino acids. Germline-derived CDR1 and CDR2 are LNHNV and YYDKDF (reference sequence). CDR3 sequence: CATSSRDKAYEQYF. DNA for the CDR3: TGTGCCACCAGCAGCCGGGACAAGGCCTACGAGCAGTACTTC.

V gene TRBV10-2 combines with J gene TRBJ2-1; 10 bases agree with TRBD2. The CDR3 runs 16 residues. V lost 5 bases and J lost 0; bases outside the gene matches: 4. Germline V lookup: CDR1 WSHSY, CDR2 SAAADI. The CDR3 nucleotides read TGCGCCAGCAGTTCTAGCGGGGGTAGCTCCTACAATGAGCAGTTCTTC. Amino acid sequence: CASSSSGGSSYNEQFF.

The V gene is TRBV11-2, the J gene TRBJ1-2; D is undetermined. V dropped 0 bases and J dropped 0 bases, with 5 bases sitting between them. Germline V CDR1 and CDR2: SGHAT, FQNNGV. The CDR3 has 14 residues. CDR3 sequence reads: CASSLDAANYGYTF. The CDR3 bases are TGTGCCAGCAGCTTAGATGCCGCTAACTATGGCTACACCTTC. Using reference TRBV11-2 and TRBJ1-2 for the parts outside the CDR3, the full variable domain is EAGVAQSPRYKIIEKRQSVAFWCNPISGHATLYWYQQILGQGPKLLIQFQNNGVVDDSQLPKDRFSAERLKGVDSTLKIQPAKLEDSAVYLCASSLDAANYGYTFGSGTRLTVV.

This chain uses TRBV7-9 with TRBJ1-1; 7 bases align to TRBD1. Germline V CDR1 and CDR2: SEHNR, FQNEAQ (reference sequence). The junction had 8 bases not matched to a gene; V was cut back by 6 bases and J by 4 bases. This CDR3 comprises 14 residues. This CDR3 reads CASSSPQGVTEAFF. In nucleotides, the CDR3 is TGTGCCAGCAGTTCCCCCCAGGGGGTCACTGAAGCTTTCTTT.

The chain is built from TRBV4-1 and TRBJ2-3; D uncertain. CDR1 is MGHRA and CDR2 is YSYEKL in the germline V gene. The V and J ends lost 8 bases and 2 bases respectively, with 17 bases between them. The CDR3 totals 15 residues. CDR3 DNA: TGCGCCAGCTCCTCCAAGGACGTACACACAGATACGCAGTATTTT. This translates into CASSSKDVHTDTQYF.

With regard to this clone: The sample carries other DNA sequences with the same CDR3. The rearrangement links TRBV28 to TRBJ2-1; D is unresolved. Trimming removed 5 bases at V and 4 bases at J, with 6 bases between. The V gene's germline CDR1 is MDHEN and CDR2 SYDVKM. This CDR3 region has 12 residues. The CDR3 sequence is CASSLEYNEQFF. CDR3 DNA: TGTGCCAGCAGTCTCGAGTACAATGAGCAGTTCTTC. Based on the CDR3 plus reference TRBV28 and TRBJ2-1, the full variable domain is DVKVTQSSRYLVKRTGEKVFLECVQDMDHENMFWYRQDPGLGLRLIYFSYDVKMKEKGDIPEGYSVSREKKERFSLILESASTNQTSMYLCASSLEYNEQFFGPGTRLTVL.

The chain couples TRBV7-9 to TRBJ2-3, with 8 nucleotides matching TRBD2. With V trimmed by 1 base and J by 2 bases, 11 bases remained unmatched. The CDR3 loop spans 18 amino acids. The germline CDR1 and CDR2 sequences are SEHNR and FQNEAQ (reference sequence). The CDR3 DNA is TGTGCCAGCAGCTTAGACAAGCGGGGGCAAAGCTCCACAGATACGCAGTATTTT. Translating it yields CASSLDKRGQSSTDTQYF.

The count of this clone is one. The V and J genes are TRBV16 and TRBJ1-2; TRBD1 matches at 9 bases. Germline trimming cut 3 bases from V and 4 bases from J; bases unmatched to any gene: 0. Germline loops: CDR1 KGHSY, CDR2 FQNENV. The CDR3 consists of 13 residues. The CDR3 DNA reads TGTGCCAGCAGCCAGGACAGGGGCTATGGCTACACCTTC. This translates into CASSQDRGYGYTF.

This clone has a single count. The V and J genes are TRBV28 and TRBJ2-7; 12 nucleotides match TRBD2. From germline, CDR1 is MDHEN and CDR2 SYDVKM. CDR3 length: 15 amino acids. V shed 4 bases and J 11 bases; nucleotides not matched to a gene: 12. Here the CDR3 reads CASSSPGLAGPMEYF. As DNA, the CDR3 is TGTGCCAGCAGTTCCCCGGGACTAGCGGGCCCCATGGAGTACTTC.

V and J are TRBV14 and TRBJ1-4; 7 bases agree with TRBD1. The germline V gene has CDR1 SGHDN and CDR2 FVKESK. The CDR3 has 19 residues. Germline trimming cut 4 bases from V and 0 bases from J; bases unmatched to any gene: 14. CDR3 in DNA: TGTGCCAGCAGCCCCAGGGACAGTATTGAACCCGCAACTAATGAAAAACTGTTTTTT. As protein: CASSPRDSIEPATNEKLFF.